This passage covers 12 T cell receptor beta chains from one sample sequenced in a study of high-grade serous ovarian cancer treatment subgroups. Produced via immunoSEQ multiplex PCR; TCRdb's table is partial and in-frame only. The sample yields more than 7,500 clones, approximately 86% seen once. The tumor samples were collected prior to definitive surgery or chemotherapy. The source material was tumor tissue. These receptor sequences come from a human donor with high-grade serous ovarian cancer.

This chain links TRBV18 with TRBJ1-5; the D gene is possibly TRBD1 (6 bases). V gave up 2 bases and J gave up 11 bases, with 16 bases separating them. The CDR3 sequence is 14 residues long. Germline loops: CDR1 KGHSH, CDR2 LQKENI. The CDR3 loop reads CASSPSGGTRTQHF. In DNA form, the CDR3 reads TGTGCCAGCTCACCATCCGGGGGGACACGGACCCAGCATTTT. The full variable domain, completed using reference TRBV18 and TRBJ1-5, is NAGVMQNPRHLVRRRGQEARLRCSPMKGHSHVYWYRQLPEEGLKFMVYLQKENIIDESGMPKERFSAEFPKEGPSILRIQQVVRGDSAAYFCASSPSGGTRTQHFGDGTRLSIL.

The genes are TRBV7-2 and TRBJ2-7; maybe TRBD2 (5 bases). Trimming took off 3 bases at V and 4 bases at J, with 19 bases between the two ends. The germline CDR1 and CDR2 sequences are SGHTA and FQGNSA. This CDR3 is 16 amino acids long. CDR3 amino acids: CASSFPFRGGNYEQYF. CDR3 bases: TGTGCCAGCAGCTTCCCCTTCAGAGGAGGAAATTACGAGCAGTACTTC.

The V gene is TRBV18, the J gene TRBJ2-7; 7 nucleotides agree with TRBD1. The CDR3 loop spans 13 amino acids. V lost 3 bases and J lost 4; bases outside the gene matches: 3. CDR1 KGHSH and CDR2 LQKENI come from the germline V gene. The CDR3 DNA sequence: TGTGCCAGCTCACCCTCAGGGGGATACGAGCAGTACTTC. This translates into CASSPSGGYEQYF.

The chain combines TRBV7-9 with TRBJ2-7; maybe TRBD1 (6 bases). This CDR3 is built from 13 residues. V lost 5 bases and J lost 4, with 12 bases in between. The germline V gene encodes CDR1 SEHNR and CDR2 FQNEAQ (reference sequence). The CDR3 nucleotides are TGTGCCAGCAGCGAACAGGGCCGGTACGAGCAGTACTTC. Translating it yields CASSEQGRYEQYF.

This CDR3 reads CASSLENSPLHF. CDR3 nucleotides: TGTGCCAGCAGCTTAGAGAATTCACCCCTCCACTTT. The chain combines TRBV7-9 with TRBJ1-6; D ambiguous. V was cut by 1 base and J by 7 bases, with 2 bases left in between. In germline, CDR1 is SEHNR, CDR2 FQNEAQ (reference sequence). The CDR3 is made up of 12 amino acids.

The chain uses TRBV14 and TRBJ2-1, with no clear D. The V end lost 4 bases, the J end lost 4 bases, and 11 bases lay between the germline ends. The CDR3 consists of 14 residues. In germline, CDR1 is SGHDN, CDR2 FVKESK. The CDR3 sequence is CASSRVTLYNEQFF. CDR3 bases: TGTGCCAGCAGCCGTGTGACCCTATACAATGAGCAGTTCTTC.

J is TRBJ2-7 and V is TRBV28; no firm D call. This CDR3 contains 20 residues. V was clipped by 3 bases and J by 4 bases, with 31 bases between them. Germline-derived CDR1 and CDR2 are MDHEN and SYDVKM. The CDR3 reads CASSLGSGLLVRLVSYEQYF. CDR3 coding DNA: TGTGCCAGCAGTTTGGGATCCGGGCTCCTTGTACGGTTAGTTTCGTACGAGCAGTACTTC.

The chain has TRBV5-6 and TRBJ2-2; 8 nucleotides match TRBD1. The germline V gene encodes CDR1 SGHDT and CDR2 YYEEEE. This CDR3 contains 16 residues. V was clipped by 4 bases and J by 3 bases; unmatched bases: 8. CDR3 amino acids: CASSHRTGSDTGELFF. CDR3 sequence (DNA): TGTGCCAGCAGCCACCGGACAGGGTCGGACACCGGGGAGCTGTTTTTT.

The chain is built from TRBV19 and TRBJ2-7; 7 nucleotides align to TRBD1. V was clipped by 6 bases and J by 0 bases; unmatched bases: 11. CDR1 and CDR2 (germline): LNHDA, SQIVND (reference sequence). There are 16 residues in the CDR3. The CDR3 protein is CASSLAPDRCSYEQYF. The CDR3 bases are TGTGCCAGTAGCCTCGCCCCGGACAGGTGCTCCTACGAGCAGTACTTC. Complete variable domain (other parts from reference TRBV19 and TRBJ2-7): DGGITQSPKYLFRKEGQNVTLSCEQNLNHDAMYWYRQDPGQGLRLIYYSQIVNDFQKGDIAEGYSVSREKKESFPLTVTSAQKNPTAFYLCASSLAPDRCSYEQYFGPGTRLTVT.

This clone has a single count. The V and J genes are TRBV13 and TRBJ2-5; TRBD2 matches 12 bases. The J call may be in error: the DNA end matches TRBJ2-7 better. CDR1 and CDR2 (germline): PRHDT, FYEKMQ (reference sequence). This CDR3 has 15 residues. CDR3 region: CASSLLAGGLYEQYF. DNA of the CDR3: TGTGCCAGCAGCCTTCTAGCGGGAGGGCTCTACGAGCAGTACTTC.

CDR3 DNA sequence: TGTGCCAGCAGTGAAGATGCAGGGAGGAATGAGCAGTTCTTC. The encoded protein is CASSEDAGRNEQFF. The chain couples TRBV2 to TRBJ2-1; a possible D gene is TRBD2 (6 bases). V shed 1 base and J shed 7 bases, with 11 bases lying between them. CDR1 and CDR2 (germline): SNHLY, FYNNEI. This CDR3 spans 14 amino acids.

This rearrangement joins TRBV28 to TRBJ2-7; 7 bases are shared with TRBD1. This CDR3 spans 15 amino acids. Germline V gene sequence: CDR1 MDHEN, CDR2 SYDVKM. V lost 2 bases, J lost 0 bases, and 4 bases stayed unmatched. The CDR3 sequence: CASSLPGQSSYEQYF. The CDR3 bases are TGTGCCAGCAGTTTACCGGGACAGTCCTCCTACGAGCAGTACTTC.